Sequencing of this TCR beta chain was carried out in a study of cytomegalovirus exposure and HLA in healthy donors. The PCR used 60 Vbeta and 13 Jbeta primers. Only in-frame clones appear in the TCRdb table, and some are missing; sequencing was by immunoSEQ multiplex PCR. Of around 150,000 clones in the sample, roughly three quarters are singletons; the top ten hold 4.9%. Input material: PBMCs. The TCR originated in a woman between 50 and 59 years old in good health and CMV-seronegative.

The CDR3 DNA reads TGTGCCAGCAGCAAAGAGGACGACAGGGTGGGCGAAAAACTGTTTTTT. Translating gives CASSKEDDRVGEKLFF. The chain uses TRBV21-1 and TRBJ1-4; the table's D call TRBD1 went unverified against the DNA. TRBV21-1 is flagged as a pseudogene. The CDR3 is 16 residues long.